This passage covers 4 T cell receptor beta chains from one sample sequenced in a study of cytomegalovirus exposure and HLA in healthy donors. Primers for the PCR totalled 60 Vbeta and 13 Jbeta. Here immunoSEQ multiplex PCR was the method, and the copy in TCRdb shows in-frame clones only, minus some. The repertoire consists of about 93,000 clones, with 82% occurring once and the leading ten covering about 3.8%. Sequenced sample: PBMCs. The receptors were gathered from a man in his fifties in good health and CMV-seronegative.

This chain uses TRBV29-1 with TRBJ2-3, with TRBD1 matching 11 bases. The germline V gene encodes CDR1 SQVTM and CDR2 ANQGSEA. The length of the CDR3 is 14 residues. V dropped 6 bases and J dropped 3; count of bases not matched to a gene: 5. CDR3 in amino acids: CSVWDRGGTDTQYF. The CDR3 bases are TGCAGCGTCTGGGACAGGGGGGGGACAGATACGCAGTATTTT.

The chain uses TRBV5-4 and TRBJ1-2; 10 nucleotides match TRBD1. CDR3 length: 14 residues. The germline CDR1 and CDR2 sequences are SGHNT and YYREEE (reference sequence). The J segment lost 5 bases and the V segment lost 4 bases, leaving 5 bases of the junction unmatched. For the CDR3, the DNA is TGTGCCAGCAGCCCTGGACAGGGGGAGTATGGCTACACCTTC. Its protein is CASSPGQGEYGYTF.

The chain links TRBV30 to TRBJ1-5; no firm D call. V lost 1 base to trimming and J lost 5 bases, with 9 bases between them. There are 13 residues in the CDR3. Germline assignment: CDR1 GTSNPN and CDR2 SVGIG (reference sequence). CDR3 in DNA: TGTGCCTGGAGTGGGACTGTAGATCAGCCCCAGCATTTT. Amino acids: CAWSGTVDQPQHF.

The chain is built from TRBV9 and TRBJ2-5, with D tentatively TRBD1 (5 bases). V dropped 0 bases and J dropped 5 bases, with 11 bases sitting between them. This CDR3 has 14 amino acids. Germline CDR1 and CDR2: SGDLS and YYNGEE. Here the CDR3 reads CASSVGNAGETQYF. The CDR3, as DNA: TGTGCCAGCAGCGTAGGGAACGCAGGGGAGACCCAGTACTTC.